Each of the 26 T cell receptor beta chains below was sequenced from the same sample in a study of cytomegalovirus exposure and HLA in healthy donors (dated by TCRdb to the late 2010s). The library came from the immunoSEQ multiplex PCR assay. A mixture of 60 forward primers for TCR Vbeta segments and 13 reverse primers for TCR Jbeta segments was used in the multiplex PCR. The table comes from immuneACCESS by way of TCRdb, which keeps in-frame sequences with V and J called. Part of the clones is missing from these tables; in studies checked, under half for an unresolved V gene and the rest for unknown reasons. In all, the sample holds roughly 45,000 clones, and roughly 60% of those were seen once. Of the sample, roughly 8.7% is held by the ten largest clones. The specimen was PBMCs. Source of these receptors: a human donor in good health.

This clone is a singleton in its sample. This chain links TRBV5-6 with TRBJ1-5, with 9 bases aligning to TRBD1. The CDR3 is 16 residues long. CDR1 and CDR2 from the germline V gene are SGHDT and YYEEEE. Trimming took 2 bases from V and 0 from J; bases not matched to a gene: 3. CDR3 DNA: TGTGCCAGCAGCTTTACAGGGGGCTATAGCAATCAGCCCCAGCATTTT. Residues: CASSFTGGYSNQPQHF.

This clone has a handful of counts. The chain uses TRBV5-1 and TRBJ1-1, with a weak D call TRBD1 (5 bases). CDR1 SGHRS and CDR2 YFSETQ come from the germline V gene. This CDR3 has 13 residues. The V end was cut by 2 bases, the J end by 2 bases, with 7 bases between. The CDR3 nucleotides read TGCGCCAGCAGCTTCGACAGTAACACTGAAGCTTTCTTT. Translated: CASSFDSNTEAFF.

The rearrangement joins TRBV6-5 to TRBJ2-5; TRBD1 agrees at 7 bases. V lost 0 bases and J lost 12; bases outside the gene matches: 7. There are 13 residues in the CDR3. Germline V gene lookup returns CDR1 MNHEY and CDR2 SVGAGI. The CDR3 DNA follows: TGTGCCAGCAGTTACTCGAGGGACAGTTCCAAGTACTTC. It yields the protein CASSYSRDSSKYF.

This clone was seen a single time. V and J are TRBV29-1 and TRBJ2-7, with 7 positions matching TRBD1. The CDR3 loop spans 16 amino acids. V was pared by 7 bases and J by 3 bases, with 18 bases of the junction left unmatched. Germline V gene lookup returns CDR1 SQVTM and CDR2 ANQGSEA. The CDR3 here is CSARSGTVFHYYEQYF. For the CDR3, the DNA is TGCAGCGCTCGTTCCGGGACAGTCTTCCACTACTACGAGCAGTACTTC.

This clone was recorded a few times. The chain joins TRBV18 to TRBJ1-2; D not resolved. This CDR3 is 15 amino acids long. Germline V lookup: CDR1 KGHSH, CDR2 LQKENI. With 2 bases removed from V and 2 bases from J, the gap between germline ends came to 12 bases. The CDR3 here is CASSPSAGNNYGYTF. The CDR3 DNA reads as TGTGCCAGCTCACCAAGCGCGGGGAACAACTATGGCTACACCTTC.

The genes are TRBV7-9 and TRBJ2-7; tentatively, D is TRBD1 (5 bases). Trimming took 2 bases from V and 4 from J, leaving 12 bases between them. The germline gives CDR1 SEHNR, CDR2 FQNEAQ (reference sequence). CDR3 length equals 14 residues. This chain's CDR3 is CASSLSREVYEQYF. The DNA for the CDR3 is TGTGCCAGCAGCTTATCCAGGGAAGTTTACGAGCAGTACTTC.

This clone was seen more than once but under ten times. The chain couples TRBV2 to TRBJ2-3; 9 bases match TRBD1. The V segment lost 8 bases and the J segment 2 bases; nucleotides outside the gene matches: 5. The germline CDR1 and CDR2 sequences are SNHLY and FYNNEI. The CDR3 is 14 amino acids. DNA of the CDR3: TGTGCCAGCGCTGGACAGGGGCTCACAGATACGCAGTATTTT. Translated: CASAGQGLTDTQYF.

The rearrangement links TRBV5-1 to TRBJ2-6; 7 nucleotides line up with TRBD1. This CDR3 has 15 amino acids. Trimming at V came to 4 bases and at J to 4 bases, leaving 5 bases not matched to a gene. Germline CDR1 and CDR2: SGHRS and YFSETQ. CDR3 residues: CASSLQGMGANVLTF. The CDR3 DNA reads TGCGCCAGCAGCCTACAGGGGATGGGGGCCAACGTCCTGACTTTC.

The V gene is TRBV7-9, the J gene TRBJ2-7; 8 bases align to TRBD1. Germline loops: CDR1 SEHNR, CDR2 FQNEAQ (reference sequence). V dropped 5 bases and J dropped 2; count of bases not matched to a gene: 14. This CDR3 comprises 17 residues. The CDR3 here is CASSPKTNLGQAYEQYF. DNA for the CDR3: TGTGCCAGCAGCCCGAAGACCAACCTGGGACAGGCCTACGAGCAGTACTTC.

The table lists this clone with a count of one. The rearrangement joins TRBV7-9 to TRBJ2-7; 7 nucleotides match TRBD2. This CDR3 comprises 15 residues. Trimming removed 1 base from V and 4 bases from J; junction bases left unmatched: 7. Looked up from germline, CDR1 is SEHNR and CDR2 is FQNEAQ (reference sequence). CDR3 DNA: TGTGCCAGCAGCTTAGTGGGGGGGGATGCGTACGAGCAGTACTTC. Translating it yields CASSLVGGDAYEQYF.

This clone occurred once. The chain couples TRBV2 to TRBJ2-7; D is unclear. V shed 6 bases and J shed 6 bases, with 15 bases lying between them. The CDR3 runs 13 residues. The V gene's germline CDR1 is SNHLY and CDR2 FYNNEI. This CDR3 is CASSGDWFGEQYF. The CDR3 nucleotides are TGTGCCAGCAGCGGAGACTGGTTTGGCGAGCAGTACTTC.

The rearrangement links TRBV5-1 to TRBJ2-2, with 10 bases that match TRBD2. This CDR3 has 15 residues. Germline CDR1 and CDR2: SGHRS and YFSETQ. J lost 5 bases, V lost 0 bases, and 1 base had no gene match. The CDR3 DNA reads TGCGCCAGCAGCTTGGCACTAGCGGGGACCGGGGAGCTGTTTTTT. Protein sequence: CASSLALAGTGELFF.

The gene calls are TRBV18 and TRBJ1-6; tentatively, D is TRBD1 (5 bases). This CDR3 has 14 residues. V lost 3 bases and J 7 bases, leaving 10 bases between the germline ends. Per the germline V gene, CDR1 is KGHSH and CDR2 is LQKENI. CDR3 nucleotides: TGTGCCAGCTCACCCTCAGGGCAAAATTCACCCCTCCACTTT. It encodes CASSPSGQNSPLHF. Together with reference TRBV18 and TRBJ1-6, the CDR3 gives the full variable domain: NAGVMQNPRHLVRRRGQEARLRCSPMKGHSHVYWYRQLPEEGLKFMVYLQKENIIDESGMPKERFSAEFPKEGPSILRIQQVVRGDSAAYFCASSPSGQNSPLHFGNGTRLTVT.

The chain links TRBV10-3 to TRBJ2-1; TRBD1 matches 8 bases. The CDR3 contains 13 residues. The V segment lost 6 bases and the J segment 5 bases; nucleotides outside the gene matches: 3. The germline V gene has CDR1 ENHRY and CDR2 SYGVKD. This CDR3 is CAISQDRDNEQFF. Here the CDR3 DNA reads TGTGCCATCAGCCAGGACAGGGACAATGAGCAGTTCTTC.

By sample share, this clone is medium-sized (0.01 to 0.1%). The V gene is TRBV5-4, the J gene TRBJ1-3; tentatively, D is TRBD1 (5 bases). The CDR3 is 16 amino acids. V lost 4 bases, J lost 0 bases, and 14 bases lay in between. Germline CDR1 and CDR2: SGHNT and YYREEE (reference sequence). CDR3 residues: CASSPRDGSSGNTIYF. DNA for the CDR3: TGTGCCAGCAGCCCGCGGGACGGAAGCTCTGGAAACACCATATATTTT.

This clone turned up a few times. Written as DNA, the CDR3 is TGTGCCAGCAGTGCCACAGGGGCTTCGAACACTGAAGCTTTCTTT. The encoded protein is CASSATGASNTEAFF. V usage is TRBV2 and J usage is TRBJ1-1; 7 nucleotides agree with TRBD1. The CDR3 sequence is 15 residues long. V trimming: 4 bases; J trimming: 1 base; junction bases outside the gene matches: 6. In germline, CDR1 is SNHLY, CDR2 FYNNEI.

The genes are TRBV27 and TRBJ1-1, with D possibly TRBD1 on 6 matching bases. Germline CDR1 and CDR2: MNHEY and SMNVEV (reference sequence). This CDR3 region has 14 residues. Trimming stripped 6 bases from V and 8 bases from J, with 19 bases between. The CDR3 nucleotides are TGTGCCAGCAGACCGACAACTAACAGGGAAGAAGCTTTCTTT. It specifies CASRPTTNREEAFF.

The chain uses TRBV11-2 and TRBJ2-4; D is perhaps TRBD2 (5 bases). V lost 5 bases and J lost 5, with 19 bases in between. The CDR3 runs 16 residues. The germline gives CDR1 SGHAT, CDR2 FQNNGV. The CDR3 coding sequence is TGTGCCAGCAGCCCAGTACTCGGGGAGACGGAAAACATTCAGTACTTC. This translates into CASSPVLGETENIQYF. Based on the CDR3 plus reference TRBV11-2 and TRBJ2-4, the full variable domain is EAGVAQSPRYKIIEKRQSVAFWCNPISGHATLYWYQQILGQGPKLLIQFQNNGVVDDSQLPKDRFSAERLKGVDSTLKIQPAKLEDSAVYLCASSPVLGETENIQYFGAGTRLSVL.

The J gene is TRBJ1-6, the V gene TRBV5-4, with TRBD1 matching over 7 bases. Germline trimming cut 1 base from V and 6 bases from J; bases unmatched to any gene: 7. CDR3 size: 16 residues. Germline V lookup: CDR1 SGHNT, CDR2 YYREEE (reference sequence). CDR3 protein: CASSLFPGQVNSPLHF. CDR3 coding DNA: TGTGCCAGCAGCTTGTTTCCTGGACAGGTTAATTCACCCCTCCACTTT.

The chain couples TRBV18 to TRBJ1-5; D ambiguous. This CDR3 contains 15 residues. Germline CDR1 KGHSH, CDR2 LQKENI. V lost 3 bases to trimming and J lost 0 bases, with 9 bases between them. CDR3 in DNA: TGTGCCAGCTCACCGCGACACGATAGCAATCAGCCCCAGCATTTT. Amino acids: CASSPRHDSNQPQHF.

The rearrangement uses TRBV10-3 and TRBJ1-4; D not certain. Germline lookup yields CDR1 ENHRY and CDR2 SYGVKD. Trimming took off 4 bases at V and 8 bases at J, with 5 bases between the two ends. This CDR3 has 11 amino acids. The CDR3 sequence: CAISAGEKLFF. For the CDR3, the DNA is TGTGCCATCAGTGCAGGAGAAAAACTGTTTTTT.

The rearrangement joins TRBV10-1 to TRBJ2-2, with D possibly TRBD2 on 5 matching bases. The CDR3 has 15 residues. Germline V gene sequence: CDR1 WNHNN, CDR2 SYGVQD (reference sequence). Trimming cost V 2 bases and J 7 bases, with 14 bases left between them. The CDR3 loop is CASSETRADFGELFF. The CDR3 region has the DNA TGCGCCAGCAGTGAGACCAGAGCGGATTTCGGGGAGCTGTTTTTT.

The chain combines TRBV11-2 with TRBJ2-1; TRBD2 aligns across 10 bases. This CDR3 is 15 amino acids long. Germline values: CDR1 SGHAT, CDR2 FQNNGV. Unmatched junction bases numbered 10, after V lost 6 bases and J lost 8 bases. This CDR3 reads CASRQGLAINHEQFF. CDR3 DNA: TGTGCCAGCAGACAGGGACTAGCGATCAATCATGAGCAGTTCTTC.

The J gene is TRBJ2-7, the V gene TRBV2; 13 nucleotides agree with TRBD2. The germline V gene has CDR1 SNHLY and CDR2 FYNNEI. This CDR3 comprises 15 residues. Losses at the gene ends were 7 bases for V and 2 bases for J; bases not matched to a gene: 5. The CDR3 sequence is CASTPTSGGTYEQYF. In DNA, the CDR3 is TGTGCCAGCACTCCGACTAGCGGGGGGACCTACGAGCAGTACTTC.

This rearrangement joins TRBV18 to TRBJ2-7; D might be TRBD1 (7 bases). V shed 3 bases and J shed 2 bases, with 11 bases lying between them. This CDR3 has 14 amino acids. Germline values: CDR1 KGHSH, CDR2 LQKENI. CDR3: CASSPGRGAYEQYF. The CDR3 DNA reads as TGTGCCAGCTCACCGGGCAGGGGGGCCTACGAGCAGTACTTC.

The V gene is TRBV6-5, the J gene TRBJ1-2, with D tentatively TRBD1 (5 bases). CDR3 length: 15 residues. Deletions cut 6 bases from V and 3 bases from J, with 17 bases between. Germline lookup yields CDR1 MNHEY and CDR2 SVGAGI. The chain's CDR3 is CASSPHGGGDYGYTF. CDR3 nucleotides: TGTGCCAGCAGCCCCCACGGGGGAGGTGACTATGGCTACACCTTC.